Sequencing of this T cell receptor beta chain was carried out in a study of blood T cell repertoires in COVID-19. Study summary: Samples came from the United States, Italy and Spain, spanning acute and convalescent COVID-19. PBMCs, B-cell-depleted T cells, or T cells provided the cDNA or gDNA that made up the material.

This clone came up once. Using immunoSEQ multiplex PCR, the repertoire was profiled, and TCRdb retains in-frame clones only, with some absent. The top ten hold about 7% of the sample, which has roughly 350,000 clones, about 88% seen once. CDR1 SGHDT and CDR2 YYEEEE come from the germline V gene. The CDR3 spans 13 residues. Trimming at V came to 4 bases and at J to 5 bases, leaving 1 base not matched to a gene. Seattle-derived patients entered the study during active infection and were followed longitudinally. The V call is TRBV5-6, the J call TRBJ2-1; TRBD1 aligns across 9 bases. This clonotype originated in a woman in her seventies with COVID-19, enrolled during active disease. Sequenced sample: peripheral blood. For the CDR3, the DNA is TGTGCCAGCAGCGGGACAGGGCACAATGAGCAGTTCTTC. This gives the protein CASSGTGHNEQFF.